The 14 T cell receptor beta chains below all came from one sample that was sequenced in a study of blood T cell repertoires in COVID-19. Sequenced by immunoSEQ multiplex PCR; TCRdb stores in-frame clones only, minus some. The table records roughly 230,000 clones, approximately 83% of them present only once. The sample taken for sequencing was PBMCs or T cells enriched from blood (not recorded which). All receptors come from a man aged 50-59 years who had recovered from COVID-19.

CDR3 sequence (DNA): TGTGCCAGCTCACCTCTTGAGAATCAGCCCCAGCATTTT. This encodes CASSPLENQPQHF. The chain is built from TRBV18 and TRBJ1-5; unclear D gene. V was trimmed by 3 bases and J by 4 bases, leaving 7 bases between them. CDR3 length: 13 amino acids. Germline-derived CDR1 and CDR2 are KGHSH and LQKENI.

The chain employs TRBV27 and TRBJ1-1, with 7 bases identical to TRBD1. Trimming cost V 4 bases and J 3 bases; bases outside gene matches: 2. The CDR3 consists of 13 residues. The germline V gene has CDR1 MNHEY and CDR2 SMNVEV (reference sequence). DNA of the CDR3: TGTGCCAGCAGTTCCACAGGGGACACTGAAGCTTTCTTT. It encodes CASSSTGDTEAFF.

Concerning this clone itself: The same CDR3 can be traced to other DNA sequences in this sample. The chain joins TRBV5-6 to TRBJ1-2; 7 bases align to TRBD1. The trim removed 4 bases at V and 3 bases at J, leaving 6 bases unmatched. CDR3 length equals 14 residues. Germline-derived CDR1 and CDR2 are SGHDT and YYEEEE. The CDR3 region has the DNA TGTGCCAGCAGCCCGGGGCAGGGGGACTATGGCTACACCTTC. Translating gives CASSPGQGDYGYTF. The complete variable domain, with remaining parts taken from reference TRBV5-6 and TRBJ1-2, reads DAGVTQSPTHLIKTRGQQVTLRCSPKSGHDTVSWYQQALGQGPQFIFQYYEEEERQRGNFPDRFSGHQFPNYSSELNVNALLLGDSALYLCASSPGQGDYGYTFGSGTRLTVV.

The chain uses TRBV29-1 and TRBJ2-7; 9 bases fit TRBD2. This CDR3 comprises 13 residues. The germline gives CDR1 SQVTM, CDR2 ANQGSEA. V was clipped by 4 bases and J by 2 bases; unmatched bases: 3. The DNA for the CDR3 is TGCAGCGTTGCCCGCGGGAGGGCCTACGAGCAGTACTTC. It yields the protein CSVARGRAYEQYF.

The chain employs TRBV5-4 and TRBJ1-1; TRBD1 matches at 9 bases. V was clipped by 4 bases and J by 3 bases; unmatched bases: 7. Germline CDR1 and CDR2: SGHNT and YYREEE (reference sequence). This CDR3 has 15 amino acids. CDR3 DNA: TGTGCCAGCAGCCCGAGGACAGGGGTGGACACTGAAGCTTTCTTT. Translated, it gives CASSPRTGVDTEAFF.

The genes are TRBV19 and TRBJ2-7; 10 nucleotides agree with TRBD1. CDR1 and CDR2 (germline): LNHDA, SQIVND (reference sequence). The ends lost 5 bases at V and 5 bases at J; junction bases unmatched: 9. The CDR3 is 15 amino acids. CDR3 residues: CASSATGTGVHEQYF. The CDR3 region has the DNA TGTGCCAGTAGTGCAACCGGGACAGGGGTCCACGAGCAGTACTTC.

The chain is built from TRBV19 and TRBJ2-7, with D possibly being TRBD1 (6 bases). The V end was cut by 6 bases, the J end by 0 bases, with 18 bases between. Germline CDR1 reads LNHDA; CDR2 reads SQIVND (reference sequence). CDR3 length: 16 amino acids. CDR3 loop: CASSSLRGLSSYEQYF. The CDR3 DNA sequence: TGTGCCAGTAGCAGCCTCAGGGGCCTGAGCTCCTACGAGCAGTACTTC.

The V gene is TRBV5-1, the J gene TRBJ2-3, with TRBD2 matching 7 bases. The CDR3 sequence is 15 residues long. Germline V gene lookup returns CDR1 SGHRS and CDR2 YFSETQ. V gave up 0 bases and J gave up 4 bases; unmatched junction bases: 5. The CDR3 coding sequence is TGCGCCAGCAGCTTGGCCTTCCTAGCGGCAGATACGCAGTATTTT. Translation gives CASSLAFLAADTQYF.

This chain joins TRBV19 and TRBJ1-2; 9 bases map to TRBD1. V trimming: 11 bases; J trimming: 4 bases; junction bases outside the gene matches: 14. Germline-derived CDR1 and CDR2 are LNHDA and SQIVND (reference sequence). This CDR3 is 15 amino acids long. In DNA form, the CDR3 reads TGTGCCTCCGAACCCACAGGGGGCAATGGCTATGGCTACACCTTC. Protein product: CASEPTGGNGYGYTF. The full variable domain, rest sourced from reference TRBV19 and TRBJ1-2, is DGGITQSPKYLFRKEGQNVTLSCEQNLNHDAMYWYRQDPGQGLRLIYYSQIVNDFQKGDIAEGYSVSREKKESFPLTVTSAQKNPTAFYLCASEPTGGNGYGYTFGSGTRLTVV.

In DNA form, the CDR3 reads TGTGCCATCCGGGGGGACAGCAATCAGCCCCAGCATTTT. It codes for CAIRGDSNQPQHF. V is TRBV10-3 and J is TRBJ1-5; D may be TRBD1 (5 bases). V lost 8 bases and J 1 base, leaving 9 bases between the germline ends. This CDR3 has 13 amino acids. Germline assignment: CDR1 ENHRY and CDR2 SYGVKD.

The rearrangement links TRBV6-6 to TRBJ2-3; D is unresolved. The CDR3 contains 12 residues. Germline V gene data show CDR1 as MNHNY and CDR2 as SVGAGI (reference sequence). Deletions cut 6 bases from V and 3 bases from J, with 7 bases between. The CDR3 nucleotides are TGTGCCAGCAGCCACGGGACAGATACGCAGTATTTT. Amino acids: CASSHGTDTQYF.

This clone came up once. The genes are TRBV3-1 (or the pseudogene TRBV3-2) and TRBJ2-1; 12 nucleotides match TRBD2. This CDR3 comprises 16 residues. The ends lost 6 bases at V and 6 bases at J; junction bases unmatched: 9. Germline assignment: CDR1 LGHDT and CDR2 YNNKEL (reference sequence). The chain's CDR3 is CASSPSLAGGPNEQFF. CDR3 DNA sequence: TGTGCCAGCAGTCCTTCTCTAGCGGGGGGGCCCAATGAGCAGTTCTTC.

The chain employs TRBV7-2 and TRBJ2-5, with 7 bases fitting TRBD2. The length of the CDR3 is 15 residues. Germline CDR1 is SGHTA and CDR2 is FQGNSA. Unmatched junction bases numbered 10, after V lost 5 bases and J lost 4 bases. The CDR3 bases are TGTGCCAGCAGCCCTGATCGCGGGGGAGGAGAGACCCAGTACTTC. Translation: CASSPDRGGGETQYF.

This chain joins TRBV7-3 and TRBJ2-3, with a weak D call TRBD1 (5 bases). The germline CDR1 and CDR2 sequences are SGHTA and FQGTGA. V was clipped by 3 bases and J by 1 base, with 11 bases between them. The CDR3 has 15 amino acids. Here the CDR3 reads CASSLAQGRTDTQYF. DNA of the CDR3: TGTGCCAGCAGCTTGGCCCAGGGCCGCACAGATACGCAGTATTTT.